Detailed here is one TCR beta chain. Its antigen is unidentified. The sample comes from a study of shared clonotypes between healthy human individuals. Every immunoSEQ plate was one replicate of a subset's evenly spread DNA. TCRdb's copy holds only in-frame clones and misses some; the assay was immunoSEQ multiplex PCR. The repertoire includes 950,000 to 1,300,000 clones, more than 65% of them detected once, and 1.5% sits in the top ten. Study-wide findings and caveats: Tissues were not sampled, only blood, and their repertoires likely differ. Clonotype sharing among donors likely depends on sequencing depth.

The sample comprised memory CD4+ T cells sorted from blood. Stated subset: CD45RA-negative fraction. This clonotype originated in a man aged 18-30 years in good health.

CDR3 nucleotide sequence: TGCGCCAGCAGCCAATCCGACAGGGCGAGCTACGAGCAGTACTTC. As protein: CASSQSDRASYEQYF. The rearrangement uses TRBV4-1 and TRBJ2-7; TRBD1 agrees at 7 bases. Germline V lookup: CDR1 MGHRA, CDR2 YSYEKL. This CDR3 is built from 15 residues. Trimming removed 2 bases from V and 3 bases from J; junction bases left unmatched: 7.